This T cell receptor beta chain was recorded in a study of CD8+CD57+ T cells in acquired aplastic anemia. For the study at large: When averaged, DNA from sorted CD4+ and CD8+ cells came to approximately 3.2 ug. Overall study results and limits: Roughly 27 sequences, all CD8+ CDR3, were shared between patients and controls.

For CDR3 and TCR beta VDJ profiling, genomic DNA was the template used. TCRdb recomputed calls from the reads with MiXCR, one row per CDR3 protein. Of a few hundred thousand distinct CDR3 sequences listed, about a third were seen once; the top ten hold around 0.82%. All patients picked for sequencing had shown, by flow cytometry, an expansion of CD8+CD57+ cells. Each patient gave a blood sample that was collected before any therapy had been received. In regard to this clonotype: Antigen specificity is unknown. The junction departs from the called germline gene at one end, perhaps through a read error.

The clonotype was recovered from a human donor with aplastic anemia. Sequencing used sorted CD4+, CD8+, or CD8+CD57+ T cells (not recorded which) from PBMCs.

This CDR3 is CASSPTPGQGPLGYTF. The CDR3 DNA reads as TGTGCCAGCAGTCCTACCCCGGGACAGGGGCCGCTTGGCTACACCTTC. The rearrangement links TRBV23-1 to TRBJ1-2, with 10 bases aligning to TRBD1. TRBV23-1 is marked as an open reading frame, function uncertain. CDR3 length: 16 residues.